What follows are 28 T cell receptor beta chains derived from one specimen sequenced in a study of OX40 agonist ivuxolimab in advanced cancers. Assay: immunoSEQ multiplex PCR; the TCRdb copy retains only in-frame clones and omits some. The table includes 59,000 or so clones, 70% to 85% detected once. The specimen was CD4+ or CD8+ T cells sorted from blood, collected in a trial of the OX40 agonist ivuxolimab. All receptors come from an adult with an advanced solid tumor such as melanoma, head and neck, liver or kidney cancer.

The sample holds one count of this clone. The chain carries TRBV19 and TRBJ1-2, with 9 positions matching TRBD1. There are 16 residues in the CDR3. Germline V lookup: CDR1 LNHDA, CDR2 SQIVND (reference sequence). Germline trimming cut 4 bases from V and 5 bases from J; bases unmatched to any gene: 11. The CDR3 DNA reads TGTGCCAGTAGTAAGAACCGGGACAGGGTTCTTTATGGCTACACCTTC. Translated, it gives CASSKNRDRVLYGYTF. Full variable domain (outside the CDR3, taken from reference TRBV19 and TRBJ1-2): DGGITQSPKYLFRKEGQNVTLSCEQNLNHDAMYWYRQDPGQGLRLIYYSQIVNDFQKGDIAEGYSVSREKKESFPLTVTSAQKNPTAFYLCASSKNRDRVLYGYTFGSGTRLTVV.

This sequence joins TRBV5-1 and TRBJ1-2, with a weak D call TRBD1 (5 bases). This CDR3 spans 13 amino acids. Germline CDR1 is SGHRS and CDR2 is YFSETQ. V was shortened by 4 bases and J by 0 bases, with 7 bases between the two germline ends. CDR3 sequence (DNA): TGCGCCAGCAGCGGACAAGCTAACTATGGCTACACCTTC. Translating it yields CASSGQANYGYTF.

The chain has TRBV7-9 and TRBJ1-3, with D unresolved. Germline V gene sequence: CDR1 SEHNR, CDR2 FQNEAQ (reference sequence). CDR3 length: 15 residues. V lost 2 bases and J lost 4, with 12 bases in between. The CDR3 sequence is CASSLSGGSGNTIYF. The DNA for the CDR3 is TGTGCCAGCAGCTTATCCGGAGGGTCGGGAAACACCATATATTTT.

This clone came up once. At one end, the junction sequence differs from germline, possibly due to a read error. The CDR3 reads CASSQERASGGYTYEQYF. CDR3 bases: TGCGCCAGCAGCCAAGAGCGGGCTAGCGGGGGCTATACCTACGAGCAGTACTTC. This chain connects TRBV5-8 to TRBJ2-7; the match to TRBD2 covers 10 bases. Looked up from germline, CDR1 is SGHTS and CDR2 is YDEGEE. The CDR3 has 18 amino acids.

CDR3 in amino acids: CASKGSYNSPLHF. CDR3 nucleotide sequence: TGTGCCAGCAAGGGCTCCTATAATTCACCCCTCCACTTT. This sequence joins TRBV28 and TRBJ1-6, with no clear D. Deletions cut 7 bases from V and 0 bases from J, with 4 bases between. CDR1 MDHEN and CDR2 SYDVKM come from the germline V gene. The CDR3 has 13 amino acids.

J is TRBJ2-2 and V is TRBV11-3, with D maybe TRBD2 (6 bases). Trimming shortened V by 6 bases and J by 4 bases, and 15 bases separated the two germline ends. Per the germline V gene, CDR1 is SGHNT and CDR2 is YENEEA. This CDR3 spans 15 amino acids. CDR3 sequence (DNA): TGTGCCAGCAGTACTAGCCGCTCGGGCACCGGGGAGCTGTTTTTT. Its translation is CASSTSRSGTGELFF.

J is TRBJ2-7 and V is TRBV5-1; D may be TRBD1 or TRBD2 (5 bases each). This CDR3 region has 14 residues. Trimming cost V 4 bases and J 2 bases, with 13 bases left between them. CDR1 SGHRS and CDR2 YFSETQ come from the germline V gene. The CDR3 reads CASSQGPTTYEQYF. CDR3 sequence (DNA): TGCGCCAGCAGCCAGGGACCGACTACCTACGAGCAGTACTTC.

The chain employs TRBV5-1 and TRBJ2-7, with 7 bases that match TRBD2. With V trimmed by 4 bases and J by 3 bases, 13 bases remained unmatched. This CDR3 spans 16 amino acids. The germline V gene encodes CDR1 SGHRS and CDR2 YFSETQ. CDR3 sequence reads: CASSRSSGIGHYEQYF. CDR3 nucleotide sequence: TGCGCCAGCAGCCGTTCGAGCGGGATAGGGCACTACGAGCAGTACTTC.

CDR3 loop: CASRVDGTNYGYTF. Written as DNA, the CDR3 is TGTGCCAGCAGAGTTGACGGGACTAACTATGGCTACACCTTC. J is TRBJ1-2 and V is TRBV2; D call uncertain. V lost 6 bases, J lost 0 bases, and 11 bases lay in between. The CDR3 is 14 residues long. The germline gives CDR1 SNHLY, CDR2 FYNNEI.

This sequence joins TRBV6-5 and TRBJ1-2; 10 positions agree with TRBD1. This CDR3 is built from 14 residues. V was pared by 7 bases and J by 8 bases, with 10 bases of the junction left unmatched. The germline gives CDR1 MNHEY, CDR2 SVGAGI. This CDR3 is CASIKGGTGDGYTF. The CDR3, as DNA: TGTGCCAGCATCAAAGGGGGGACAGGGGACGGCTACACCTTC.

In this sample, this clone turned up a few times. The chain combines TRBV6-1 with TRBJ1-3, with no clear D. The V gene lost 6 bases and the J gene lost 0 bases, with 12 bases spanning the gap. Germline values: CDR1 MNHNS, CDR2 SASEGT. The CDR3 spans 15 residues. CDR3 coding DNA: TGTGCCAGCAGGAGAACCCTCAGCTCTGGAAACACCATATATTTT. Its translation is CASRRTLSSGNTIYF.

The gene calls are TRBV29-1 and TRBJ2-1; weak D call: TRBD2 (6 bases). The CDR3 loop spans 16 amino acids. With 7 bases removed from V and 0 bases from J, the gap between germline ends came to 19 bases. CDR1 is SQVTM, CDR2 ANQGSEA, per germline. The CDR3 DNA reads TGCAGCGCGACAACGAGCGGGCTACACTCCTACAATGAGCAGTTCTTC. It yields the protein CSATTSGLHSYNEQFF.

The chain couples TRBV5-1 to TRBJ2-2, with D possibly matching TRBD2 (6 bases). The V end lost 4 bases, the J end lost 0 bases, and 16 bases lay between the germline ends. This CDR3 has 17 residues. In germline, CDR1 is SGHRS, CDR2 YFSETQ. The CDR3 loop reads CASSPHAGPSNTGELFF. The CDR3 region has the DNA TGCGCCAGCAGCCCGCACGCGGGGCCCTCGAACACCGGGGAGCTGTTTTTT.

V gene TRBV9 combines with J gene TRBJ1-6; D is unclear. Germline CDR1 is SGDLS and CDR2 is YYNGEE. The CDR3 is 15 residues long. V was shortened by 0 bases and J by 4 bases, with 8 bases between the two germline ends. The CDR3 spells CASSVVGDYNSPLHF. The CDR3 region has the DNA TGTGCCAGCAGCGTAGTGGGAGATTATAATTCACCCCTCCACTTT. The whole variable domain, remainder taken from reference TRBV9 and TRBJ1-6, is DSGVTQTPKHLITATGQRVTLRCSPRSGDLSVYWYQQSLDQGLQFLIQYYNGEERAKGNILERFSAQQFPDLHSELNLSSLELGDSALYFCASSVVGDYNSPLHFGNGTRLTVT.

This clone was recorded only once. This chain's CDR3 is CASSSGGRVYNEQFF. CDR3 nucleotide sequence: TGTGCCAGCAGCTCTGGCGGGAGGGTTTACAATGAGCAGTTCTTC. The rearrangement uses TRBV7-2 and TRBJ2-1, with TRBD2 matching 9 bases. The CDR3 totals 15 residues. Germline V lookup: CDR1 SGHTA, CDR2 FQGNSA. Trimming removed 4 bases from V and 4 bases from J; junction bases left unmatched: 5.

This chain joins TRBV6-5 and TRBJ1-2, with D possibly matching TRBD1 (6 bases). V dropped 6 bases and J dropped 4 bases, with 15 bases sitting between them. CDR3 length: 14 residues. In germline, CDR1 is MNHEY, CDR2 SVGAGI. Here the CDR3 reads CASSLRGIGYGYTF. CDR3 DNA: TGTGCCAGCAGCCTCAGGGGCATTGGCTATGGCTACACCTTC.

The genes are TRBV5-5 and TRBJ1-4; unclear D gene. Trimming shortened V by 4 bases and J by 0 bases, and 7 bases separated the two germline ends. The CDR3 covers 14 residues. Germline loops: CDR1 SGHKS, CDR2 YYEKEE (reference sequence). CDR3 in amino acids: CASSPAATNEKLFF. CDR3 nucleotides: TGTGCCAGCAGCCCAGCCGCAACTAATGAAAAACTGTTTTTT.

The chain has TRBV10-1 and TRBJ2-5; a weak D match, TRBD1 (6 bases). Germline-derived CDR1 and CDR2 are WNHNN and SYGVQD (reference sequence). This CDR3 has 16 residues. The V end lost 3 bases, the J end lost 5 bases, and 19 bases lay between the germline ends. The CDR3 loop is CASSDRGGYDRETQYF. CDR3 DNA: TGCGCCAGCAGTGACCGAGGGGGATACGATAGGGAGACCCAGTACTTC.

This rearrangement joins TRBV19 to TRBJ1-1; D ambiguous. Trimming pared 6 bases from V and 2 bases from J, leaving 13 bases between. CDR3 length: 14 residues. Germline CDR1 LNHDA, CDR2 SQIVND (reference sequence). For the CDR3, the DNA is TGTGCCAGTAGCCTACCCTACTTAAACACTGAAGCTTTCTTT. Translating gives CASSLPYLNTEAFF.

This chain uses TRBV7-3 with TRBJ1-2; D might be TRBD1 (5 bases). Trimming removed 6 bases from V and 0 bases from J, with 14 bases in between. Germline CDR1 and CDR2: SGHTA and FQGTGA. This CDR3 region has 15 residues. In DNA form, the CDR3 reads TGTGCCAGCAGGCTTGACAGAATAGCTAACTATGGCTACACCTTC. This codes for CASRLDRIANYGYTF.

The V gene is TRBV28, the J gene TRBJ1-1; 7 bases are a match to TRBD1. J lost 4 bases, V lost 4 bases, and 9 bases had no gene match. The CDR3 is 15 residues long. CDR1 is MDHEN, CDR2 SYDVKM, per germline. CDR3 in amino acids: CASSSFRGRTTEAFF. The CDR3 nucleotides are TGTGCCAGCAGTTCATTCAGGGGGAGGACCACTGAAGCTTTCTTT.

This clone was seen a few times. This sequence joins TRBV27 and TRBJ1-1; no firm D call. Germline CDR1 and CDR2: MNHEY and SMNVEV (reference sequence). Trimming took off 3 bases at V and 4 bases at J, with 9 bases between the two ends. The CDR3 contains 13 residues. The CDR3 DNA sequence: TGTGCCAGCAGTTTCAAGAGGGTCACTGAAGCTTTCTTT. Translated: CASSFKRVTEAFF.

This rearrangement joins TRBV7-9 to TRBJ1-1, with no clear D. Germline V gene sequence: CDR1 SEHNR, CDR2 FQNEAQ (reference sequence). The V end was cut by 5 bases, the J end by 4 bases, with 11 bases between. The CDR3 consists of 13 residues. CDR3 nucleotides: TGTGCCAGCAGCCTAACGGCCCGCACTGAAGCTTTCTTT. Translation gives CASSLTARTEAFF.

The genes are TRBV7-8 and TRBJ2-3; D gene ambiguous. V shed 7 bases and J shed 4 bases, with 9 bases lying between them. Germline V gene data show CDR1 as SGHVS and CDR2 as FQNEAQ. This CDR3 comprises 12 residues. Here the CDR3 reads CASKLRADTQYF. CDR3 DNA: TGTGCCAGCAAGCTTAGAGCAGATACGCAGTATTTT.

The chain combines TRBV6-5 with TRBJ1-5, with 10 nucleotides matching TRBD1. CDR1 and CDR2 (germline): MNHEY, SVGAGI. The CDR3 is made up of 15 amino acids. The V gene end was trimmed by 1 base and the J gene end by 5 bases; junction bases not matched to a gene: 2. DNA for the CDR3: TGTGCCAGCAGTTACTGGACAGGGGGGGATCAGCCCCAGCATTTT. Translating it yields CASSYWTGGDQPQHF.

This clone was recorded only once. This chain connects TRBV5-1 to TRBJ1-3; tentatively, D is TRBD1 (5 bases). Trimming removed 1 base from V and 0 bases from J, with 14 bases in between. Germline CDR1 reads SGHRS; CDR2 reads YFSETQ. The CDR3 length is 17 residues. The CDR3: CASSLTQGSLSGNTIYF. In DNA, the CDR3 is TGCGCCAGCAGCTTGACCCAGGGCTCCCTCTCTGGAAACACCATATATTTT.

V usage is TRBV5-4 and J usage is TRBJ1-2; D is ambiguous. CDR1 and CDR2 (germline): SGHNT, YYREEE (reference sequence). Trimming took 2 bases from V and 0 from J, leaving 14 bases between them. The CDR3 sequence is 16 residues long. The CDR3 is CASSLRGGRSNYGYTF. As DNA, the CDR3 is TGTGCCAGCAGCTTAAGAGGTGGCAGGTCTAACTATGGCTACACCTTC. The full variable domain, in which reference TRBV5-4 and TRBJ1-2 provide the parts outside the CDR3, is ETGVTQSPTHLIKTRGQQVTLRCSSQSGHNTVSWYQQALGQGPQFIFQYYREEENGRGNFPPRFSGLQFPNYSSELNVNALELDDSALYLCASSLRGGRSNYGYTFGSGTRLTVV.

The chain couples TRBV2 to TRBJ1-2; a possible D gene is TRBD1 (6 bases). Germline values: CDR1 SNHLY, CDR2 FYNNEI. Trimming removed 5 bases from V and 8 bases from J, with 18 bases in between. This CDR3 spans 14 amino acids. Here the CDR3 reads CASSHPDRPRGYTF. CDR3 coding DNA: TGTGCCAGCAGTCACCCCGACAGGCCAAGGGGCTACACCTTC.